These T cell receptor beta chains were read from a single sample in a study of cytomegalovirus exposure and HLA in healthy donors. Generated by immunoSEQ multiplex PCR, the TCRdb table keeps only in-frame clones and is missing some. The sample has approximately 120,000 clones, around 73% seen once. The specimen was PBMCs. These receptors were obtained from a man aged 50 to 59 in good health and CMV-seronegative. Each CDR3 is given with its conserved first and last residue. Each record gives: D gene, V gene, J gene, clone size, CDR3 DNA, CDR3 protein. A D gene is named only where the DNA matches it firmly. Clone size appears in some rows only: once, few, many, or a class for an expanded clone.

>TRBD2|TRBV6-5|TRBJ2-7|NA
TGTGCCAGCAGTATAGCGGGGGGCTCCTACGAGCAGTACTTC
CASSIAGGSYEQYF
>NA|TRBV28|TRBJ1-1|NA
TGTGCCAGCAGTGCCCGGGTCCTGAGAGGGACTGAAGCTTTCTTT
CASSARVLRGTEAFF
>TRBD1|TRBV9|TRBJ2-3|NA
TGTGCCAGCAGCCCACAGGGGGCGGGGGATACGCAGTATTTT
CASSPQGAGDTQYF
>TRBD1|TRBV29-1|TRBJ2-3|NA
TGCAGCGTAGGACAGGGAGAAGGTCCAGATACGCAGTATTTT
CSVGQGEGPDTQYF
>NA|TRBV6-9|TRBJ1-6|NA
TGTGCCAGCAGTTATTTTGGCCAGGCGATGGATTCACCCCTCCACTTT
CASSYFGQAMDSPLHF
>NA|TRBV5-1|TRBJ1-1|NA
TGCGCCAGCAGCTTGCAGGGTTTTTCTAACACTGAAGCTTTCTTT
CASSLQGFSNTEAFF
>TRBD2|TRBV5-4|TRBJ2-2|NA
TGTGCCAGCAGCTTGGCCGAGGGGTTAGCGGGCACCGGGGAGCTGTTTTTT
CASSLAEGLAGTGELFF
>NA|TRBV10-3|TRBJ2-2|NA
TGTGCCATCAGTGAGTCGTTGCAGCGGAACACCGGGGAGCTGTTTTTT
CAISESLQRNTGELFF
>TRBD2|TRBV5-4|TRBJ2-1|NA
TGTGCCATTGCGGCGGGAGGAACCTACAATGAGCAGTTCTTC
CAIAAGGTYNEQFF
>TRBD2|TRBV7-9|TRBJ2-5|NA
TGTGCCAGCAGCCTAGCGGGAGGCCCTCGGGAGACCCAGTACTTC
CASSLAGGPRETQYF
>NA|TRBV13|TRBJ2-5|NA
TGTGCCAGCAGCTTTGTAGGAGGGTACCAAGAGACCCAGTACTTC
CASSFVGGYQETQYF
>NA|TRBV28|TRBJ1-4|once
TGTGCCAGCAGTTTACAGGACAGAATTAATGAAAAACTGTTTTTT
CASSLQDRINEKLFF
>NA|TRBV7-6|TRBJ1-1|NA
TGTGCCAGCAGCTTAGCCCGGGGGGCGAACACTGAAGCTTTCTTT
CASSLARGANTEAFF
>NA|TRBV2|TRBJ2-5|NA
TGTGCCAGCGGAAAGGCGGGGATCCAAGAGACCCAGTACTTC
CASGKAGIQETQYF
>TRBD1|TRBV2|TRBJ2-2|NA
TGTGCCAGCAACAGGGGGCTAGGGACCGGGGAGCTGTTTTTT
CASNRGLGTGELFF
>NA|TRBV19|TRBJ1-5|NA
TGTGCCAGTACCCCCCGAGGACAGACCCATCAGCCCCAGCATTTT
CASTPRGQTHQPQHF
>TRBD2|TRBV7-2|TRBJ2-3|NA
TGTGCCAGCAGCTTCGCCGGGACTAGCGGCACAGATACGCAGTATTTT
CASSFAGTSGTDTQYF
>NA|TRBV18|TRBJ1-2|NA
TGTGCCAGCTCACCAACCCCCGGACAGATCTATGGCTACACCTTC
CASSPTPGQIYGYTF
>NA|TRBV4-1|TRBJ1-1|NA
TGCGCCAGCAGCCAATTTGTAGGGGAAACTGAAGCTTTCTTT
CASSQFVGETEAFF
>TRBD1|TRBV7-9|TRBJ2-1|NA
TGTGCCAGCATCTTACCGGGACAGGGTTTCAATGAGCAGTTCTTC
CASILPGQGFNEQFF
>TRBD1|TRBV5-1|TRBJ2-7|NA
TGCGCCAGCAGCCCGGAGGGGACAGGGGATTATGAGCAGTACTTC
CASSPEGTGDYEQYF
>TRBD1|TRBV19|TRBJ2-7|NA
TGTGCCAGTAGCAAAGAAAGGGGGACAGGGGGCGTCCACGAGCAGTACTTC
CASSKERGTGGVHEQYF
>NA|TRBV5-1|TRBJ1-3|NA
TGCGCCAGCGGAACCGGGGGCTCTGGAAACACCATATATTTT
CASGTGGSGNTIYF
>TRBD2|TRBV13|TRBJ2-7|NA
TGTGCCAGCAGCGTAAGCGGGGCAGGTTCCTTGGAGCAGTACTTC
CASSVSGAGSLEQYF
>TRBD2|TRBV2|TRBJ2-1|once
TGTGCCAGCAGGGGACTAGCGGAATACAATGAGCAGTTCTTC
CASRGLAEYNEQFF
>NA|TRBV5-4|TRBJ2-5|NA
TGTGCCAGCAGCTTGCCCAAAGAGACCCAGTACTTC
CASSLPKETQYF
>NA|TRBV7-2|TRBJ2-3|NA
TGTGCCAGCAGCTTTGTCCAAACGGTCGGGGGTACGCAGTATTTT
CASSFVQTVGGTQYF
>NA|TRBV6-1|TRBJ2-3|NA
TGTGCCAGCAGTATAGACACTAGCACAGATACGCAGTATTTT
CASSIDTSTDTQYF
>NA|TRBV6-1|TRBJ2-3|NA
TGTGCCAGCAGTGAAGGAAGGGGAAGTACAGATACGCAGTATTTT
CASSEGRGSTDTQYF
>NA|TRBV28|TRBJ1-5|NA
TGTGCCAGCAGCGACAGCTATAGCAATCAGCCCCAGCATTTT
CASSDSYSNQPQHF
>NA|TRBV28|TRBJ2-1|NA
TGTGCCAGCGGACTACCAATATACAATGAGCAGTTCTTC
CASGLPIYNEQFF
>NA|TRBV29-1|TRBJ2-3|NA
TGCAGCGTGGAATCGACTGAAACAGATACGCAGTATTTT
CSVESTETDTQYF
>NA|TRBV7-2|TRBJ2-5|NA
TGTGCCAGCAGCTACCAGGAGGGGGGGCTGCGAGAGACCCAGTACTTC
CASSYQEGGLRETQYF
>NA|TRBV7-2|TRBJ1-3|few
TGTGCCAGCAGCTTGGAGTCTGGAAACACCATATATTTT
CASSLESGNTIYF
>TRBD2|TRBV19|TRBJ2-1|NA
TGTGCCAGTACGCCCAGCGGGAGTAATGAGCAGTTCTTC
CASTPSGSNEQFF
>NA|TRBV13|TRBJ2-7|once
TGTGCCAGCGGAGACCAATCGGAGTCCCACGAGCAGTACTTC
CASGDQSESHEQYF
>NA|TRBV19|TRBJ2-3|NA
TGTGCCAGTAGTTCAGGGACAGATACGCAGTATTTT
CASSSGTDTQYF
>TRBD2|TRBV11-2|TRBJ2-3|NA
TGTGCCAGCAGCCCTGTGGGGGGGTTGGGCACAGATACGCAGTATTTT
CASSPVGGLGTDTQYF
>TRBD1|TRBV15|TRBJ2-7|NA
TGTGCCACCAGCAGAGCCGGACAGGCCTACGAGCAGTACTTC
CATSRAGQAYEQYF
>TRBD1|TRBV28|TRBJ2-7|few
TGTGCCAGCAGAAGGACAGGGGCCTCCTACGAGCAGTACTTC
CASRRTGASYEQYF
>NA|TRBV5-1|TRBJ1-4|NA
TGCGCCAGCAGTAAGACAGACCCCCGGGAAAAACTGTTTTTT
CASSKTDPREKLFF
>NA|TRBV5-4|TRBJ2-2|NA
TGTGCCAGCAGCTTGGCAGGTAGCGCCAACACCGGGGAGCTGTTTTTT
CASSLAGSANTGELFF
>NA|TRBV18|TRBJ1-4|NA
TGTGCCAGCTCACCAACGCTTGAGAGGGGGTTAAATGAAAAACTGTTTTTT
CASSPTLERGLNEKLFF
>TRBD1|TRBV5-1|TRBJ2-3|NA
TGCGCCAGCAGCTTGGGGACAGGGGCGGGTGCAGATACGCAGTATTTT
CASSLGTGAGADTQYF
>NA|TRBV6-1|TRBJ2-7|once
TGTGCCAGCAGTGACGTAGGAGGGTTTGTGCAGTACTTC
CASSDVGGFVQYF
>TRBD1|TRBV18|TRBJ2-2|few
TGTGCCAGCTCACGGAAGACAGGGGAAAACACCGGGGAGCTGTTTTTT
CASSRKTGENTGELFF
>TRBD2|TRBV9|TRBJ2-1|NA
TGTGCCAGCAGCGTAGTAGCGGGGGTATACAATGAGCAGTTCTTC
CASSVVAGVYNEQFF
>NA|TRBV28|TRBJ1-1|few
TGTGCCAGCAGCCCCCACAGGGCCCGGGGCACTGAAGCTTTCTTT
CASSPHRARGTEAFF
>NA|TRBV9|TRBJ2-7|NA
TGTGCCAGCAGTCTAGGGGACTTTAATTACGAGCAGTACTTC
CASSLGDFNYEQYF
>NA|TRBV2|TRBJ2-7|NA
TGTGCCAGCAGTGAAGCACAGGGAACGGGCGAGCAGTACTTC
CASSEAQGTGEQYF
>NA|TRBV2|TRBJ2-7|NA
TGTGCCAGCAGTGAAGCTAACGAGCAGTACTTC
CASSEANEQYF
>NA|TRBV18|TRBJ2-5|once
TGTGCCAGCTCACCGAGACAAGAGACCCAGTACTTC
CASSPRQETQYF
>TRBD1|TRBV6-5|TRBJ2-2|NA
TGTGCCAGCAGTCCGGACAGGGGAATAACCGGGGAGCTGTTTTTT
CASSPDRGITGELFF
>TRBD1|TRBV19|TRBJ2-2|NA
TGTGCCACCAGAGACAGGGAGAACACCGGGGAGCTGTTTTTT
CATRDRENTGELFF
>TRBD2|TRBV5-1|TRBJ2-1|few
TGCGCCAGCAGCATTCGGGGACTAGCGGGAACAGGGTACAATGAGCAGTTCTTC
CASSIRGLAGTGYNEQFF
>TRBD1|TRBV30|TRBJ2-4|NA
TGTGCCTGGAGTACCCCCGGGACAGGGGGGAACATTCAGTACTTC
CAWSTPGTGGNIQYF
>TRBD2|TRBV18|TRBJ2-5|NA
TGTGCCAGCTCACCGATAGCGGGAACAAACCAAGAGACCCAGTACTTC
CASSPIAGTNQETQYF